A single sample gave rise to the 11 T cell receptor beta chains below, sequenced in a study of cytomegalovirus exposure and HLA in healthy donors. The assay was immunoSEQ multiplex PCR, and TCRdb's table has in-frame clones only and misses some. The sample lists 100,000 to 150,000 clones; more than 70% were seen once. Sample: PBMCs. The origin of the receptors is a man between 18 and 35 years old in good health and CMV-seronegative.

This chain uses TRBV5-4 with TRBJ1-1; D gene unclear. The CDR3 consists of 15 residues. V lost 4 bases, J lost 10 bases, and 23 bases lay in between. The germline gives CDR1 SGHNT, CDR2 YYREEE (reference sequence). The CDR3 DNA follows: TGTGCCAGCAGCGACACCCCTCCAGAGGGAGTTCTAGCTTTCTTT. Protein: CASSDTPPEGVLAFF.

This clone has only one observation. The chain carries TRBV5-5 and TRBJ1-1; D ambiguous. Per the germline V gene, CDR1 is SGHKS and CDR2 is YYEKEE (reference sequence). The length of the CDR3 is 15 residues. The V end was cut by 4 bases, the J end by 3 bases, with 16 bases between. In DNA form, the CDR3 reads TGTGCCAGCAGCCTGGCAGTATCTCGGGACACTGAAGCTTTCTTT. Translation: CASSLAVSRDTEAFF.

The table lists this clone with a count of one. The chain is built from TRBV6-5 and TRBJ2-7; 10 nucleotides match TRBD1. The CDR3 length is 15 residues. V was clipped by 5 bases and J by 6 bases; unmatched bases: 10. Germline CDR1 reads MNHEY; CDR2 reads SVGAGI. CDR3 region: CASSNTGTGVGEQYF. The CDR3 DNA reads as TGTGCCAGCAGTAACACCGGGACAGGGGTCGGCGAGCAGTACTTC.

This chain joins TRBV21-1 and TRBJ1-6. TRBV21-1 counts as a pseudogene. There are 24 residues in the CDR3. CDR3 coding DNA: TGTGCCAGCAGCAAAAAAGTCTCAGCGGGGGCATTGAGATTTTTTTATACCTATAATTCACCCCTCCACTTT. Protein: CASSKKVSAGALRFFYTYNSPLHF.

The CDR3: CASSVEGDILNTEAFF. CDR3 nucleotide sequence: TGTGCCAGCAGCGTAGAAGGGGATATTTTGAACACTGAAGCTTTCTTT. The chain recombines TRBV9 with TRBJ1-1; D possibly corresponds to TRBD1 (5 bases). Germline-derived CDR1 and CDR2 are SGDLS and YYNGEE. The V gene lost 0 bases and the J gene lost 0 bases, with 12 bases spanning the gap. The CDR3 sequence is 16 residues long.

The chain uses TRBV7-2 and TRBJ2-6; 7 nucleotides align to TRBD1. CDR1 and CDR2 (germline): SGHTA, FQGNSA. The junction had 4 bases not matched to a gene; V was cut back by 4 bases and J by 4 bases. The CDR3 is 15 amino acids. CDR3 sequence reads: CASSSQGTGANVLTF. In DNA form, the CDR3 reads TGTGCCAGCAGCTCACAGGGGACGGGGGCCAACGTCCTGACTTTC. Full variable domain (rest looked up from reference TRBV7-2 and TRBJ2-6): GAGVSQSPSNKVTEKGKDVELRCDPISGHTALYWYRQSLGQGLEFLIYFQGNSAPDKSGLPSDRFSAERTGGSVSTLTIQRTQQEDSAVYLCASSSQGTGANVLTFGAGSRLTVL.

The chain uses TRBV4-1 and TRBJ1-2; the D gene is possibly TRBD1 (6 bases). Germline-derived CDR1 and CDR2 are MGHRA and YSYEKL. CDR3 size: 14 residues. Trimming shortened V by 2 bases and J by 5 bases, and 12 bases separated the two germline ends. The CDR3 reads CASSQSTRGYGYTF. CDR3 in DNA: TGCGCCAGCAGCCAAAGTACCAGGGGATATGGCTACACCTTC.

The V and J genes are TRBV5-1 and TRBJ1-2; no clear D. Deletions cut 0 bases from V and 4 bases from J, with 10 bases between. This CDR3 contains 14 residues. Germline V gene sequence: CDR1 SGHRS, CDR2 YFSETQ. The CDR3, as DNA: TGCGCCAGCAGCTTGGGCGAACAGTTCTATGGCTACACCTTC. Translating gives CASSLGEQFYGYTF.

The rearrangement uses TRBV27 and TRBJ2-7; 9 bases are a match to TRBD1. This CDR3 comprises 15 residues. Germline V gives CDR1 MNHEY, CDR2 SMNVEV (reference sequence). V trimming: 2 bases; J trimming: 6 bases; junction bases outside the gene matches: 8. The DNA for the CDR3 is TGTGCCAGCAGTTTACGGCCAGGGACAGGGCTCGAGCAGTACTTC. It yields the protein CASSLRPGTGLEQYF.

The V and J genes are TRBV5-6 and TRBJ2-2; 10 bases align to TRBD2. Germline CDR1 is SGHDT and CDR2 is YYEEEE. J was trimmed by 7 bases and V by 0 bases; bases with no gene match: 6. The CDR3 is made up of 16 amino acids. The CDR3 nucleotides are TGTGCCAGCAGCTTGGCAGGTAGCGGGAGGTACGGGGAGCTGTTTTTT. Encoded protein: CASSLAGSGRYGELFF.

The chain is built from TRBV7-8 and TRBJ2-2; TRBD1 matches at 8 bases. The CDR3 extends over 14 amino acids. Germline CDR1 is SGHVS and CDR2 is FQNEAQ. The ends lost 5 bases at V and 6 bases at J; junction bases unmatched: 5. This CDR3 reads CASSKRQGPGELFF. CDR3 in DNA: TGTGCCAGCAGCAAGCGACAGGGGCCCGGGGAGCTGTTTTTT. The full variable domain, with the rest looked up from reference TRBV7-8 and TRBJ2-2, is GAGVSQSPRYKVAKRGQDVALRCDPISGHVSLFWYQQALGQGPEFLTYFQNEAQLDKSGLPSDRFFAERPEGSVSTLKIQRTQQEDSAVYLCASSKRQGPGELFFGEGSRLTVL.